Detailed here is one TCR beta chain. Its specificity is unknown. J was trimmed by 2 bases and V by 4 bases; bases with no gene match: 8. This CDR3 spans 15 amino acids. The germline V gene has CDR1 MGHDK and CDR2 SYGVNS. The record originates from a study of cytomegalovirus exposure and HLA in healthy donors. Study-wide points: Listed as cytomegalovirus-associated were 164 TCR beta chains. In a later analysis, at a false discovery rate of 0.05, about 15,000 TCR beta sequences were associated with HLA alleles.

PCR was performed using 60 Vbeta and 13 Jbeta primers. Here immunoSEQ multiplex PCR was the method, and the copy in TCRdb shows in-frame clones only, minus some. The repertoire holds 170,000 or so clones, with 84% as singletons. This chain links TRBV25-1 with TRBJ2-7, with 7 bases lining up with TRBD1. Sequences were obtained from PBMCs. The receptor comes from a man aged 18 to 29 in good health and CMV-seronegative. The DNA of the CDR3 is TGTGCCAGCAGTGTCCGACAGGGCGAAACCTACGAGCAGTACTTC. It encodes CASSVRQGETYEQYF.